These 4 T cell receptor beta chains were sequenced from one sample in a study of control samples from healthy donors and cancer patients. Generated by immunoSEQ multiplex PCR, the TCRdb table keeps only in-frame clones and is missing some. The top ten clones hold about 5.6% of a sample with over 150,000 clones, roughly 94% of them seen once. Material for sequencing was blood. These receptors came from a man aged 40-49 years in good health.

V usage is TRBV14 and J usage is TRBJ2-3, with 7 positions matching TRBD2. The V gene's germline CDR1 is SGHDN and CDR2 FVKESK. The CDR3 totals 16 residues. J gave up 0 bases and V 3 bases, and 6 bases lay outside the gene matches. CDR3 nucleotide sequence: TGTGCCAGCAGCCACCGTCTAGCGGCAAGCACAGATACGCAGTATTTT. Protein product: CASSHRLAASTDTQYF.

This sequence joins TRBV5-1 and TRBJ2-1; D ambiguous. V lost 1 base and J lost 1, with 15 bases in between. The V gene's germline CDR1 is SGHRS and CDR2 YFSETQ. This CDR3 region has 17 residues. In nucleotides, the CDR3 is TGCGCCAGCAGCTTGAGTCCAGCCCTCTCGTCCTACAATGAGCAGTTCTTC. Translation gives CASSLSPALSSYNEQFF.

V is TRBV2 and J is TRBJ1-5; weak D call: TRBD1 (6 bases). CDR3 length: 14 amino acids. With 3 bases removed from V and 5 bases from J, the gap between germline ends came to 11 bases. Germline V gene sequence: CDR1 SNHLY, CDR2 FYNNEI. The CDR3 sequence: CASSEDRRDQPQHF. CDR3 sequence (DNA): TGTGCCAGCAGTGAGGACAGACGTGATCAGCCCCAGCATTTT.

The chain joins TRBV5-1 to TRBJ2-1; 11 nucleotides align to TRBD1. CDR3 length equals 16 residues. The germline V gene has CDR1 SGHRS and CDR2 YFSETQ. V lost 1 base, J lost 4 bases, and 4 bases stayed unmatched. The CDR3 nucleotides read TGCGCCAGCAGCTTGCTGGGACAGGGGGATTACAATGAGCAGTTCTTC. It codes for CASSLLGQGDYNEQFF.